The TCR beta chain described here comes from a study of regulatory T cells in long-lasting Graves disease. Germline V CDR1 and CDR2: KGHSH, LQKENI. V lost 3 bases and J lost 5; bases outside the gene matches: 6. The CDR3 is 15 amino acids. The sample's time point: newly diagnosed GD, antithyroid drugs for less than 3 months. With RNA extracted from PBMCs as input, the TCR library was made. The sample holds many counts of this clonotype. The TCR beta library used iRepertoire HTBI primers with Arm-PCR amplification of CDR3. TCRdb reprocessed the multiplex PCR reads with MiXCR, giving one entry per CDR3 protein. The repertoire has hundreds of thousands of distinct CDR3 sequences, about 16% of them found once; the top ten carry about 25%. Another study also made use of these data, one on T cells in Graves' hyperthyroidism and ophthalmopathy.

Sequencing used peripheral blood mononuclear cells (PBMCs), obtained at new diagnosis, from a patient treated with antithyroid drugs. This TCR came from a woman aged 35-65 years with Graves disease. V gene TRBV18 combines with J gene TRBJ2-1, with TRBD2 matching 8 bases. The CDR3 DNA sequence: TGTGCCAGCTCACCTCGGGGGGGCGGCGACAATGAGCAGTTCTTC. Protein: CASSPRGGGDNEQFF.